This T cell receptor beta chain was sequenced for a study of T cells in Graves' hyperthyroidism and ophthalmopathy (dated by TCRdb to between 2019 and 2020). Regarding the research as a whole: Peripheral blood samples were taken at initial diagnosis, before any treatment was given. Whether ophthalmopathy could be predicted prospectively was tested in an independent validation cohort made up of about 18 hyperthyroidism patients plus 17 patients who later progressed to ophthalmopathy. After sampling, hyperthyroidism patients received methimazole starting at 30 mg daily, and ophthalmopathy patients received high-dose intravenous methylprednisolone. In addition, the study compared T-cell repertoires in thyroid tissue and in blood from roughly six Graves' hyperthyroidism patients. The paper describes TCR Vbeta CDR3 sequencing of 130 to 150 peripheral blood samples, made up of roughly 40 ophthalmopathy patients, some 76 hyperthyroidism patients and around 17 progressor patients. The roughly 100 discovery patients were randomly divided into training and test sets at a 7:3 ratio. To identify TCR V-J signatures that set the groups apart, the researchers used a discovery cohort of more than 95 patients, made up of under 50 with Graves' ophthalmopathy and 55 to 65 with stable Graves' hyperthyroidism. What the study reported, not specific to this receptor: In validation, the model predicted progression to ophthalmopathy a median of about 6 months before onset, with roughly 70% sensitivity and 72.22% specificity. A model built on a 13 V-J signature distinguished ophthalmopathy from stable hyperthyroidism, reaching roughly 88% sensitivity and under 84% specificity in cross-validation and 80%/75% in testing. Most expanded thyroid clonotypes (frequency above 0.001) were also detected in blood, a finding suggesting that blood repertoires may reflect thyroid immune responses. Sample size was not statistically predetermined, and blinding of investigators to group allocation was not performed.

V is reduced by 0 bases and J by 9 bases, leaving a spacing of 21 bases between them. Reading from cysteine to phenylalanine, the CDR3 counts 17 amino acids. Kept here is only the CDR3 DNA, which spans 51 bases and is read in frame from base 1. From the germline V gene, CDR1 is LGHNT and CDR2 is FRNRAP. With respect to this clonotype: The antigen this receptor binds is unknown. The input lacks base qualities; no much larger clone sits a single base away.

Moderately to severely active disease, a Clinical Activity Score of at least 3, a NOSPECS grade of at least 4, and a duration under 3 months were present in ophthalmopathy patients. Patients with uncontrolled infections, other autoimmune diseases, pregnancy or lactation were excluded. Diagnoses relied on clinical symptoms, serum thyroxine and TRAb, thyroid ultrasound and orbital computed tomography. PBMCs were separated from 8 to 10 ml of fresh peripheral blood using Ficoll-Paque density gradient centrifugation. Total RNA was extracted using Trizol reagent, and RNA quality was assessed on an Agilent 2100 Bioanalyzer. The TCR beta CDR3 regions were amplified from RNA transcripts. The first round of RT-PCR for the TCR CDR3 was performed with the HTBI primer set and the Qiagen OneStep RT-PCR kit. Libraries were constructed in a second round of multiplex PCR, after which size selection and purification were carried out. Paired-end sequencing of the libraries was performed with 100 bp reads on an Illumina HiSeq2000. The published analysis was carried out like this. SOAPnuke was used to process the raw data, throwing out any read that contained adapters or uncalled bases, had a mean Phred below 15, or lacked an exact constant-primer or identifier match. COPE v1.2.5 was used to merge the high-quality paired reads, and each unique nucleotide sequence was defined as a clonotype. MiTCR v1.1 was used to align the clonotypes against IMGT TRBV, TRBD and TRBJ reference segments. The analysis included only V-J combinations with a frequency above 0.0001, which together covered approximately 99% of the repertoires. The TCS score was defined as the ratio of F50 (clonal expansion) to E x V (chaos), calculated using BLOSUM62-based TCRdist between CDR3 peptides within each V-J. Welch's t-statistics and random forest reduced around 550 V-J features to 10 to 15, which were used in a naive Bayes classifier (R e1071). TCRdb's own reprocessing of the public reads used fastp at Q25 and MiXCR and kept productive beta chains. Rows merge per CDR3 protein into single entries with the most common DNA and genes. The V and J calls and clone size come from TCRdb's table, not from the authors' own analysis. Counted in this sample were more than 300,000 distinct CDR3 sequences; about 14% of them appeared once. The ten top clones hold 20% of the sample.

Sequenced sample: blood. The receptor chain draws on TRBV12-5 and TRBJ2-1; no D gene call is confident. The sequence came from a woman between 25 and 40 years old with Graves' ophthalmopathy. The CDR3 sequence is CASGLVKCETCIREQFF. Here is the DNA: TGTGCTAGTGGTTTGGTAAAGTGTGAGACTTGTATACGTGAGCAGTTCTTC.